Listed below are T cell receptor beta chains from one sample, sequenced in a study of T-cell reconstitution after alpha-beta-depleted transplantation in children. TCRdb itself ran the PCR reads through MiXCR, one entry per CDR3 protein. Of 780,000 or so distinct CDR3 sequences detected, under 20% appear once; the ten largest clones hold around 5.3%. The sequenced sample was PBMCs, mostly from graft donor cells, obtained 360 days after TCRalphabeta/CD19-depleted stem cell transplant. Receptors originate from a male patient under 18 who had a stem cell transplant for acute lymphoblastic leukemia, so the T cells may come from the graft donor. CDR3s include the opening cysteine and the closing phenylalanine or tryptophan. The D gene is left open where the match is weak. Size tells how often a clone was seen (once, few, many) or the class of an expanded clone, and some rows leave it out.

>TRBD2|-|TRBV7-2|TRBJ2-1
CASSLATSGFLPRVYNEQFF
TGTGCCAGCAGCTTAGCGACTAGCGGTTTTCTACCAAGGGTCTACAATGAGCAGTTCTTC
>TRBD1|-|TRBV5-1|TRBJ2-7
CASSLWDRFSGTGSQQYF
TGCGCCAGCAGCTTGTGGGACCGCTTTTCCGGGACAGGGAGTCAGCAGTACTTC
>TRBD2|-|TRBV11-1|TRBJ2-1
CASSLHRRFVRREGDEQFF
TGTGCCAGCAGCTTACATCGACGGTTCGTCCGGCGGGAGGGGGATGAGCAGTTCTTC
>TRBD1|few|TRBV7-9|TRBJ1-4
CASSPGQGTNEKLFF
TGTGCCAGCAGCCCAGGACAGGGAACTAATGAAAAACTGTTTTTT
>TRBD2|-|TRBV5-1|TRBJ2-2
CASSFGQGGTGELFF
TGCGCCAGCAGCTTCGGTCAGGGAGGGACCGGGGAGCTGTTTTTT
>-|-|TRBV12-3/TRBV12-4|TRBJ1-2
CASSFSFGSNYGYTF
TGTGCCAGCAGTTTTAGTTTCGGATCTAACTATGGCTACACCTTC
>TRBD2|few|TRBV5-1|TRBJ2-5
CASSLISFSGSETQYF
TGCGCCAGCAGCCTCATTTCTTTTAGCGGGAGTGAGACCCAGTACTTC
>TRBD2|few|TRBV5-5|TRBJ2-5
CASSWGLAGEETQYF
TGTGCCAGCAGCTGGGGACTAGCGGGAGAAGAGACCCAGTACTTC
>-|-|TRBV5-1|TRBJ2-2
CASSRPGRTIYTGELFF
TGCGCCAGCAGCCGGCCCGGAAGGACCATTTACACCGGGGAGCTGTTTTTT
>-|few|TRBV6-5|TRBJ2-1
CASSYSLNNEQFF
TGTGCCAGCAGTTACTCCCTGAACAATGAGCAGTTCTTC
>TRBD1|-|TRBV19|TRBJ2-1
CASSIRIGQGAYNEQFF
TGTGCCAGTAGTATTAGGATCGGACAGGGGGCCTACAATGAGCAGTTCTTC
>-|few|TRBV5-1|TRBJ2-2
CASSLGPVNTGELFF
TGCGCCAGCAGCTTGGGGCCAGTAAACACCGGGGAGCTGTTTTTT
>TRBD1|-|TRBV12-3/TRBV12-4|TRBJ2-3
CASSFRQGPYF
TGTGCCAGCAGTTTCCGACAGGGCCCGTATTTT
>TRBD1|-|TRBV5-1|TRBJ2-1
CASRSTPGQGNEQFF
TGCGCCAGCAGATCAACTCCGGGACAGGGTAATGAGCAGTTCTTC
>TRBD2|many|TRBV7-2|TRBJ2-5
CASSLARTSGSTETQYF
TGTGCCAGCAGCTTAGCGCGGACTAGCGGGAGTACAGAGACCCAGTACTTC
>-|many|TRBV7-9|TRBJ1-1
CASSPSRGRVDTEAFF
TGTGCCAGCAGCCCAAGTCGGGGGCGCGTCGACACTGAAGCTTTCTTT
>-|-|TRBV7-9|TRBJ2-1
CASSSVSGNEQFF
TGTGCCAGCAGCTCCGTGTCTGGCAATGAGCAGTTCTTC
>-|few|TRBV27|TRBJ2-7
CASSLSQTYEQYF
TGTGCCAGCAGTTTATCACAGACCTACGAGCAGTACTTC
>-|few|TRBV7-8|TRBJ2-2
CASSLARWANTGELFF
TGTGCCAGCAGCTTAGCGCGGTGGGCGAACACCGGGGAGCTGTTTTTT
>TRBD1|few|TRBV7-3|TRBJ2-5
CASSLLGQGRETQYF
TGTGCCAGCAGCTTGCTAGGACAGGGCCGAGAGACCCAGTACTTC
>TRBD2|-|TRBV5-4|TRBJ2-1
CASTSGSGITTGEQFF
TGTGCCAGCACCTCAGGTAGCGGGATCACTACGGGTGAGCAGTTCTTC
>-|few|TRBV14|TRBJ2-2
CASSPEDSQYTGELFF
TGTGCCAGCAGTCCGGAGGATAGTCAGTACACCGGGGAGCTGTTTTTT
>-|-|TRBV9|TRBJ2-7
CASSVEWGRGPYEQYF
TGTGCCAGCAGCGTCGAGTGGGGGCGGGGGCCCTACGAGCAGTACTTC
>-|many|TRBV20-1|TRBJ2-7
CSASGDNSYEQYF
TGCAGTGCTAGTGGGGACAACTCCTACGAGCAGTACTTC
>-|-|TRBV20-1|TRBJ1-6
CSARDGGRASSPLHF
TGCAGTGCTAGAGACGGTGGCAGGGCTAGTTCACCCCTCCACTTT
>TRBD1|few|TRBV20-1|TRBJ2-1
CSARARTGESVGEQFF
TGCAGTGCTAGAGCCCGGACAGGGGAGTCTGTCGGTGAGCAGTTCTTC
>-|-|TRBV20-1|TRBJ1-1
CSARGQVGDTEAFF
TGCAGTGCTAGAGGGCAGGTTGGGGACACTGAAGCTTTCTTT
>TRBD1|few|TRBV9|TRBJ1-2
CASSVDTGQGNRHGYTF
TGTGCCAGCAGCGTAGATACGGGACAGGGGAATCGTCATGGCTACACCTTC
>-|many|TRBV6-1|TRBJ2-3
CASRREVGTDTQYF
TGTGCCAGCAGGAGGGAGGTGGGGACAGATACGCAGTATTTT
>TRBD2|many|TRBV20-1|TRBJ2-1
CSARLAGGSSYNEQFF
TGCAGTGCCAGACTAGCGGGAGGGAGCTCCTACAATGAGCAGTTCTTC
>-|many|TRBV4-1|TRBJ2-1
CASSLLGGKEQFF
TGCGCCAGCAGCCTCCTAGGGGGGAAGGAGCAGTTCTTC
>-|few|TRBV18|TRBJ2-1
CASSPSVLATYNEQFF
TGTGCCAGCTCACCAAGCGTACTAGCCACCTACAATGAGCAGTTCTTC
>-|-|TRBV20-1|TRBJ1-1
CSATSGGQGKLNTEAFF
TGCAGTGCCACATCGGGCGGGCAGGGCAAGTTGAACACTGAAGCTTTCTTT
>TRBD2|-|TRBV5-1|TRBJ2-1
CASSLELAGEDEQFF
TGCGCCAGCAGCTTGGAACTAGCGGGAGAGGATGAGCAGTTCTTC
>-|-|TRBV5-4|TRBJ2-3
CASRVGGGGPKADTQYF
TGTGCCAGCAGGGTGGGGGGGGGCGGACCCAAGGCAGATACGCAGTATTTT
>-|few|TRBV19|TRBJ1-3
CATVRTPGNTIYF
TGTGCCACCGTCCGGACGCCTGGAAACACCATATATTTT
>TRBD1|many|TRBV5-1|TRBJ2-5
CASSLGTDRWETQYF
TGCGCCAGCAGCTTGGGTACGGACAGGTGGGAGACCCAGTACTTC
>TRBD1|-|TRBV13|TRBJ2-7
CASSSRTGGKPPHEQYF
TGTGCCAGCAGCTCTAGGACAGGGGGTAAACCACCACACGAGCAGTACTTC
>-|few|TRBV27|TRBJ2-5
CASSLIRREEETQYF
TGTGCCAGCAGTTTGATCCGAAGAGAAGAAGAGACCCAGTACTTC
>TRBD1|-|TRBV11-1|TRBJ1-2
CASSLGATGGYGYTF
TGTGCCAGCAGCTTAGGTGCCACAGGGGGCTACGGCTACACCTTC
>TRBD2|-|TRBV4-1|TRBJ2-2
CASSLVLAGGGSGELFF
TGCGCCAGCAGCCTCGTCCTAGCGGGAGGCGGATCGGGGGAGCTGTTTTTT
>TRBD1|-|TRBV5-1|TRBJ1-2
CASSFGTDFHGYTF
TGCGCCAGCAGCTTCGGGACAGACTTTCATGGCTACACCTTC
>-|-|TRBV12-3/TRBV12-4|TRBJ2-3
CASSGGLLMYTDTQYF
TGTGCCAGCTCGGGCGGCCTTCTGATGTACACAGATACGCAGTATTTT